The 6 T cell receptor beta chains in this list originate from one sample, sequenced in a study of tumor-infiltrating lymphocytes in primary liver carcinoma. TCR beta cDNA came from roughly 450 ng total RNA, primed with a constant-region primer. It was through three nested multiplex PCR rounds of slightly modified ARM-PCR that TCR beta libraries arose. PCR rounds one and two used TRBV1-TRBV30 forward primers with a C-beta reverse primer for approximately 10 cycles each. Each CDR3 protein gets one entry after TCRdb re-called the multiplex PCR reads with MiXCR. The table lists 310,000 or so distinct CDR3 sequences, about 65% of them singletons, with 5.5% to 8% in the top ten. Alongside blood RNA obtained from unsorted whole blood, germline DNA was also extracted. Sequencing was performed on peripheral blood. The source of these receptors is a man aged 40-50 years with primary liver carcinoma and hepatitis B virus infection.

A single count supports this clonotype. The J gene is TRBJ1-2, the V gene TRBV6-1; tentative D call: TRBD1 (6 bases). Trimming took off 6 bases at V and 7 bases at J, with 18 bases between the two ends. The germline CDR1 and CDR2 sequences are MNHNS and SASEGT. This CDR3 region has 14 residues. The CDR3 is CASRAAVGAGGYTF. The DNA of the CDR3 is TGTGCCAGCAGGGCGGCGGTGGGGGCCGGTGGCTACACCTTC.

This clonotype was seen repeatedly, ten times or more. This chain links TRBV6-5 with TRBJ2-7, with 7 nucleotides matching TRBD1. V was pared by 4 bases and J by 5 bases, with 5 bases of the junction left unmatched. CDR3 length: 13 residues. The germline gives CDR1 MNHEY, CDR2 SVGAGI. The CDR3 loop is CASSSLTGNEQYF. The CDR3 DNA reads TGTGCCAGCAGTTCTTTGACAGGGAACGAGCAGTACTTC.

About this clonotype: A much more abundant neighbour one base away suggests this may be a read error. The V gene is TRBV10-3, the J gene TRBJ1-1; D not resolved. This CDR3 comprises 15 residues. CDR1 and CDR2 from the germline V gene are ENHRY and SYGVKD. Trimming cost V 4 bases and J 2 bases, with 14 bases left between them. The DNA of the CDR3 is TGTGCCATCAGTGGGTCAAAACAAGAAAACACTGAAGCTTTCTTT. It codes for CAISGSKQENTEAFF.

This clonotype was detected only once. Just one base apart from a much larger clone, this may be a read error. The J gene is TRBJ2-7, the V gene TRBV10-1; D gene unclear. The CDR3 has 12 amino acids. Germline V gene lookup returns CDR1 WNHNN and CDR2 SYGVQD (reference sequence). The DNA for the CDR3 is TGCGCCAGCAGTGAGAGTCCGTACGCGCAGTACTTC. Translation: CASSESPYAQYF.

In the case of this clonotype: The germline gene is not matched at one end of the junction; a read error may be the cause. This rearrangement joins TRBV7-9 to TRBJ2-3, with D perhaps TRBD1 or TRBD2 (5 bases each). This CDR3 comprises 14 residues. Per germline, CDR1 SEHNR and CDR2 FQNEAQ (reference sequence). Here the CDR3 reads CAGSSGWDPDTQYF. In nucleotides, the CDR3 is TGTGCCGGCAGCTCGGGGTGGGACCCAGATACGCAGTATTTT. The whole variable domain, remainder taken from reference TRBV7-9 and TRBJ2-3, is DTGVSQNPRHKITKRGQNVTFRCDPISEHNRLYWYRQTLGQGPEFLTYFQNEAQLEKSRLLSDRFSAERPKGSFSTLEIQRTEQGDSAMYLCAGSSGWDPDTQYFGPGTRLTVL.

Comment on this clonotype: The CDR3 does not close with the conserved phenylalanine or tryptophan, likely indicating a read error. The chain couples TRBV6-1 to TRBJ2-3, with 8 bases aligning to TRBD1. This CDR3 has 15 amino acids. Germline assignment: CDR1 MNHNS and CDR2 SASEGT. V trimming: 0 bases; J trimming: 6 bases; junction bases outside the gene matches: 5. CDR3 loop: CASSEAAGGMDTQYI. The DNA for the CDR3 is TGTGCCAGCAGTGAAGCGGCAGGGGGCATGGATACGCAGTATATT.